The present entry profiles one TCR beta chain with its context. Assay used: immunoSEQ multiplex PCR; TCRdb lists only in-frame clones, some missing. The profile shows about 75,000 clones, 90% to 95% of them singletons. The V segment lost 7 bases and the J segment 0 bases; nucleotides outside the gene matches: 6. The CDR3 loop spans 15 amino acids. Germline V lookup: CDR1 MDHEN, CDR2 SYDVKM. This sample stems from a study of T cell changes during pregnancy in multiple sclerosis. This sequence was found in a female donor with multiple sclerosis, enrolled in a pregnancy study. The genes are TRBV28 and TRBJ1-5; 7 bases agree with TRBD1. Sequencing used CD4+ T cells from peripheral blood mononuclear cells, obtained after pregnancy. The DNA for the CDR3 is TGTGCCAGCAAGGGACAGTACCTTAGCAATCAGCCCCAGCATTTT. Its protein product is CASKGQYLSNQPQHF.